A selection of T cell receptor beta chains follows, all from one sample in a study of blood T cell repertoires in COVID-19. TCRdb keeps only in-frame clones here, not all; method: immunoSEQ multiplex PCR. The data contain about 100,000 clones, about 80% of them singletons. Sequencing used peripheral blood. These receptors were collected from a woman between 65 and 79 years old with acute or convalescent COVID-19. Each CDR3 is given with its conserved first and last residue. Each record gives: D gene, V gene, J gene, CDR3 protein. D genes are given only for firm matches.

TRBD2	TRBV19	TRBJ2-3	CATRGGPPDTQYF
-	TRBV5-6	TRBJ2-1	CASSRGGNEQFF
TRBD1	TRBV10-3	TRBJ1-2	CAIRGQDYGYTF
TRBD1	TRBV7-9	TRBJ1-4	CASSLGQGRVGNEKLFF
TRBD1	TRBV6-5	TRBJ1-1	CASRQTGKVTEAFF
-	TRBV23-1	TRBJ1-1	CASSQGSRGDNTEAFF
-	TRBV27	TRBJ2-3	CASGWGADTQYF
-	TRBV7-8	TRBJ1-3	CASSSSLRQTSGNTIYF
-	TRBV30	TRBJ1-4	CAWSRGSNEKLFF
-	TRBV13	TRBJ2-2	CASSLVHGELFF
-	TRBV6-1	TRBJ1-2	CASLSGSGGYTF
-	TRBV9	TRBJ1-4	CASSVGGRNYEKLFF
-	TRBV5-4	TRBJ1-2	CASSLQRDTRNTNYGYTF
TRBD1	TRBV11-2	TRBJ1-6	CASSLTGQGDSPLHF
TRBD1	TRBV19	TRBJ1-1	CASSIRRQGMNTEAFF
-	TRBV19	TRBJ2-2	CASTGGVTGELFF
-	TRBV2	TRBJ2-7	CASSHPGEQYF
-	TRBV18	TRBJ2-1	CASSGSLTGNNEQFF
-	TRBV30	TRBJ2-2	CAWSVSRTGRVTGELFF
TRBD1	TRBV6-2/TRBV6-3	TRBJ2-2	CASSTKLTGTGGLDNTGELFF
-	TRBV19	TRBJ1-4	CASSTQSTGNNEKLFF
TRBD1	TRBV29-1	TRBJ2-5	CSADRGQETQYF
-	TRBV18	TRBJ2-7	CASSDTGMEQYF
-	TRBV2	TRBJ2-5	CASVRQEGTQETQYF
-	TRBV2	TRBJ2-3	CASSLLAATDTQYF
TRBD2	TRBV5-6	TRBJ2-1	CASSPTSGRYNEQFF
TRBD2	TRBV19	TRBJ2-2	CASSSPTSGGPNTGELFF
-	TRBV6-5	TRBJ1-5	CASSLDGFTRPQHF
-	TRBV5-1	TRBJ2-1	CASKGVMGSYNEQFF
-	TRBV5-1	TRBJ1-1	CASSSSGQNTEAFF
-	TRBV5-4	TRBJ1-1	CASTLFSGVSEAFF
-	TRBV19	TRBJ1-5	CASSIVASRVDQPQHF
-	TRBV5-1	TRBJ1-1	CASSLLGDTEAFF
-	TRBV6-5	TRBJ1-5	CASSMTDSNQPQHF
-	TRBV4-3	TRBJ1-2	CASSQEVTGSLGYTF
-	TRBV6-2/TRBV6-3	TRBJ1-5	CASSYMIEVRPQHF
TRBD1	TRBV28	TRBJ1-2	CASRHSTGDGYTF
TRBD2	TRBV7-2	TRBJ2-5	CASSLAGTSGQETQYF
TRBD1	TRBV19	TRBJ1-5	CASSAQGAQPQHF
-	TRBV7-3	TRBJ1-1	CASSYLFRGTEAFF
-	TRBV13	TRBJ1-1	CASSLKGDSRGAFF
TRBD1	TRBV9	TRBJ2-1	CASSEGQGNEQFF
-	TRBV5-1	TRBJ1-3	CASSLGDISGNTIYF
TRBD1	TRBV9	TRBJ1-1	CASSGWGTANTEAFF
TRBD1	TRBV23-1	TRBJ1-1	CASSQQIRTGIGTEAFF
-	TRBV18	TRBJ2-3	CASSGLVGDTQYF
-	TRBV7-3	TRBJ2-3	CASSLGPYTDTQYF
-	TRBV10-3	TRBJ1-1	CAISEHRNMNTEAFF
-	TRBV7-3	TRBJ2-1	CASSKTGENNEQFF
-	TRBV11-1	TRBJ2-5	CASSLTVLQETQYF
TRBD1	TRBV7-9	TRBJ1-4	CASSLMGTGTNEKLFF